This T cell receptor (beta chain) was sequenced in a study of blood T cells in healthy people across ages. Germline-derived CDR1 and CDR2 are SGHRS and YFSETQ. Losses at the gene ends were 5 bases for V and 4 bases for J; bases not matched to a gene: 7. This CDR3 is 14 amino acids long. A second PCR, run for about 7 to 11 cycles, used a sample-barcoded 5' primer plus a J-beta primer mix. One entry per CDR3 protein results from TCRdb running MiXCR on the 5' RACE reads. The sample has 1.5 million to 2 million distinct CDR3 sequences; about 50% are singletons. The V and J genes are TRBV5-1 and TRBJ2-3; TRBD1 agrees at 7 bases. This receptor was identified in a woman aged 40 to 50 in good health. Sequencing was carried out using blood. The CDR3 protein is CASSRNQGADTQYF. The CDR3 DNA reads as TGCGCCAGCAGTAGAAACCAGGGGGCAGATACGCAGTATTTT.